The 30 T cell receptor beta chains given below trace back to one sample, sequenced in a study of CD4 T cells in relation to SARS-CoV-2 and coronaviruses (dated by TCRdb to the early 2020s). These TCRs are of unknown antigen specificity. Library construction relied on the immunoSEQ multiplex PCR assay. Sourced from immuneACCESS, this table was stored by TCRdb with only in-frame sequences that have V and J called. A share of the clones is absent; for the studies checked, an unresolved V gene accounts for under half, and the remainder has no known explanation. This sample is represented by 41,000 or so clones; around 82% of them were singletons. The top ten constitute around 1.2% of the sample. The specimen sequenced was naive CD4+ T cells from PBMCs, cultured in vitro. This specimen's cell subset or site label, interpreted: naive CD4+ T cells isolated by negative enrichment. The receptors here all came from an adult with COVID-19.

The rearrangement links TRBV6-2 or TRBV6-3 to TRBJ2-6, with unresolved D. Germline loops: CDR1 MNHEY, CDR2 SVGEGT. The CDR3 consists of 16 residues. V shed 0 bases and J shed 1 base, with 7 bases lying between them. The CDR3 is CASSYSGYSGANVLTF. As DNA, the CDR3 is TGTGCCAGCAGTTACTCAGGGTATTCTGGGGCCAACGTCCTGACTTTC.

The rearrangement joins TRBV5-4 to TRBJ2-6, with D hard to call. The CDR3 runs to 18 residues. Trimming took off 0 bases at V and 1 base at J, with 14 bases between the two ends. Germline V gene lookup returns CDR1 SGHNT and CDR2 YYREEE (reference sequence). CDR3 amino acids: CASSLVAGLVSGANVLTF. CDR3 in DNA: TGTGCCAGCAGCTTGGTCGCAGGCCTAGTTTCTGGGGCCAACGTCCTGACTTTC.

V gene TRBV27 combines with J gene TRBJ1-5, with D maybe TRBD1 (5 bases). Germline V gene sequence: CDR1 MNHEY, CDR2 SMNVEV (reference sequence). The CDR3 totals 14 residues. V was clipped by 4 bases and J by 0 bases, with 7 bases between them. The CDR3 loop is CASSWQGSNQPQHF. The CDR3 region has the DNA TGTGCCAGCAGTTGGCAGGGTAGCAATCAGCCCCAGCATTTT.

The V and J genes are TRBV30 and TRBJ2-1, with 9 bases fitting TRBD2. V was pared by 3 bases and J by 0 bases, with 18 bases of the junction left unmatched. Germline CDR1 and CDR2: GTSNPN and SVGIG (reference sequence). The CDR3 length is 20 residues. The CDR3 protein is CAWRHGLAGPVSSSYNEQFF. CDR3 sequence (DNA): TGTGCCTGGAGGCACGGGCTAGCGGGGCCTGTTTCGAGCTCCTACAATGAGCAGTTCTTC.

The chain links TRBV7-9 to TRBJ2-7; D gene ambiguous. The V end lost 1 base, the J end lost 2 bases, and 6 bases lay between the germline ends. This CDR3 has 13 amino acids. Per germline, CDR1 SEHNR and CDR2 FQNEAQ (reference sequence). The DNA for the CDR3 is TGTGCCAGCAGCTTAGACAACCCCTACGAGCAGTACTTC. The encoded protein is CASSLDNPYEQYF.

The gene calls are TRBV6-5 and TRBJ1-4; possibly TRBD1 for D (5 bases). Deletions cut 6 bases from V and 7 bases from J, with 18 bases between. This CDR3 comprises 15 residues. Germline CDR1 is MNHEY and CDR2 is SVGAGI. The CDR3 sequence: CASRRGTERGEKLFF. In nucleotides, the CDR3 is TGTGCCAGCAGACGAGGGACGGAAAGGGGTGAAAAACTGTTTTTT.

This chain uses TRBV5-6 with TRBJ1-2; a weak D match, TRBD1 (5 bases). Trimming removed 1 base from V and 2 bases from J, with 15 bases in between. Germline CDR1 reads SGHDT; CDR2 reads YYEEEE. The length of the CDR3 is 16 residues. This CDR3 reads CASSLLGADRNYGYTF. The CDR3, as DNA: TGTGCCAGCAGCTTGCTCGGGGCCGATCGAAACTATGGCTACACCTTC.

The CDR3 nucleotides are TGTGCCAGCAGTCAGAACTCCTACGAGCAGTACTTC. Amino acid sequence: CASSQNSYEQYF. The gene calls are TRBV2 and TRBJ2-7; D gene uncertain. The CDR3 length is 12 residues. CDR1 and CDR2 from the germline V gene are SNHLY and FYNNEI. V was clipped by 5 bases and J by 0 bases, with 5 bases between them.

The rearrangement joins TRBV15 to TRBJ1-2; no reliable D call. The V gene lost 0 bases and the J gene lost 4 bases, with 0 bases spanning the gap. Per germline, CDR1 LNHNV and CDR2 YYDKDF (reference sequence). This CDR3 has 11 residues. In nucleotides, the CDR3 is TGTGCCACCAGCAGAGACTATGGCTACACCTTC. This codes for CATSRDYGYTF.

The chain employs TRBV7-9 and TRBJ2-5; 8 nucleotides agree with TRBD2. The trim removed 5 bases at V and 1 base at J, leaving 12 bases unmatched. This CDR3 is 17 amino acids long. Germline assignment: CDR1 SEHNR and CDR2 FQNEAQ (reference sequence). CDR3: CASSTAGTRGIQETQYF. In DNA, the CDR3 is TGTGCCAGCAGCACGGCCGGGACTAGGGGAATCCAAGAGACCCAGTACTTC.

The chain links TRBV18 to TRBJ2-1; either TRBD1 or TRBD2 may supply D (7 bases each). The CDR3 consists of 18 residues. CDR1 KGHSH and CDR2 LQKENI come from the germline V gene. V was clipped by 4 bases and J by 4 bases, with 23 bases between them. Written as DNA, the CDR3 is TGTGCCAGCTCACAAGGGCCGCATACAGGGGAGGGATACAATGAGCAGTTCTTC. Its translation: CASSQGPHTGEGYNEQFF.

The V call is TRBV18, the J call TRBJ2-7, with 12 bases lining up with TRBD2. V shed 0 bases, J shed 6 bases, and the junction held 3 bases outside the gene matches. The germline V gene has CDR1 KGHSH and CDR2 LQKENI. The CDR3 spans 15 residues. CDR3 bases: TGTGCCAGCTCACCACCGGGACTAGCGGGCGGCGAGCAGTACTTC. Its protein is CASSPPGLAGGEQYF.

There are a few counts of this clone. This chain uses TRBV29-1 with TRBJ2-1; D might be TRBD1 or TRBD2, each matching 6 bases. V lost 3 bases to trimming and J lost 4 bases, with 13 bases between them. In germline, CDR1 is SQVTM, CDR2 ANQGSEA. The length of the CDR3 is 14 residues. The CDR3, as DNA: TGCAGCGTTGAGTCGGGGGCCGATTACAATGAGCAGTTCTTC. It encodes CSVESGADYNEQFF.

In this sample, this clone turned up a few times. The V call is TRBV6-5, the J call TRBJ1-2; D gene uncertain. Looked up from germline, CDR1 is MNHEY and CDR2 is SVGAGI. The CDR3 covers 15 residues. The V gene lost 7 bases and the J gene lost 5 bases, with 20 bases spanning the gap. The CDR3 DNA reads TGTGCCAGCACCGCGGAGGGAAACAGAGGGTATGGCTACACCTTC. This encodes CASTAEGNRGYGYTF.

V usage is TRBV14 and J usage is TRBJ2-7; 9 bases fit TRBD1. The CDR3 runs to 16 residues. Germline CDR1 SGHDN, CDR2 FVKESK. Trimming at V came to 2 bases and at J to 2 bases, leaving 7 bases not matched to a gene. CDR3 in amino acids: CASSQLPGQGTYEQYF. The CDR3, as DNA: TGTGCCAGCAGCCAACTCCCGGGACAGGGAACCTACGAGCAGTACTTC.

The rearrangement uses TRBV6-6 and TRBJ2-2; D might be TRBD1 or TRBD2, each matching 5 bases. Germline CDR1 and CDR2: MNHNY and SVGAGI (reference sequence). This CDR3 is built from 16 residues. V lost 2 bases and J lost 4, with 14 bases in between. The CDR3 spells CASSYPGQTATGELFF. CDR3 sequence (DNA): TGTGCCAGCAGTTACCCGGGGCAGACCGCCACCGGGGAGCTGTTTTTT.

J is TRBJ2-3 and V is TRBV27; 7 nucleotides agree with TRBD1. This CDR3 has 15 amino acids. J lost 5 bases, V lost 5 bases, and 10 bases had no gene match. CDR1 MNHEY and CDR2 SMNVEV come from the germline V gene (reference sequence). The CDR3 nucleotides are TGTGCCAGCAGTCCATACAGGGGCGCCATAGATACGCAGTATTTT. This sequence encodes CASSPYRGAIDTQYF.

V usage is TRBV6-5 and J usage is TRBJ1-1, with TRBD1 identical over 10 bases. This CDR3 is 14 amino acids long. Trimming removed 5 bases from V and 8 bases from J; junction bases left unmatched: 8. The germline V gene has CDR1 MNHEY and CDR2 SVGAGI. The DNA of the CDR3 is TGTGCCAGCAGTACCGGGACAGGGGCTTCGGAAGCTTTCTTT. Protein product: CASSTGTGASEAFF.

The J gene is TRBJ1-1, the V gene TRBV19, with D possibly being TRBD1 (5 bases). V lost 7 bases, J lost 1 base, and 19 bases lay in between. This CDR3 spans 16 amino acids. Germline V gene data show CDR1 as LNHDA and CDR2 as SQIVND (reference sequence). This CDR3 is CASKSVERDGNTEAFF. DNA of the CDR3: TGTGCCAGTAAGTCAGTCGAACGGGACGGGAACACTGAAGCTTTCTTT.

The rearrangement links TRBV18 to TRBJ2-6; D is unresolved. The CDR3 covers 16 residues. V was shortened by 3 bases and J by 0 bases, with 9 bases between the two germline ends. The V gene's germline CDR1 is KGHSH and CDR2 LQKENI. DNA of the CDR3: TGTGCCAGCTCACCTCTAGGAAACTCTGGGGCCAACGTCCTGACTTTC. Translation: CASSPLGNSGANVLTF.

V is TRBV18 and J is TRBJ2-4; 7 bases map to TRBD1. CDR1 and CDR2 from the germline V gene are KGHSH and LQKENI. The CDR3 sequence is 14 residues long. V lost 3 bases to trimming and J lost 4 bases; unmatched junction nucleotides: 3. CDR3 amino acids: CASSPGQPKNIQYF. In DNA form, the CDR3 reads TGTGCCAGCTCACCGGGACAGCCTAAAAACATTCAGTACTTC.

This chain links TRBV28 with TRBJ2-7; the match to TRBD1 covers 9 bases. J was trimmed by 7 bases and V by 2 bases; bases with no gene match: 6. Germline V CDR1 and CDR2: MDHEN, SYDVKM. The CDR3 runs 14 residues. The CDR3: CASSLGGTGKEQYF. DNA for the CDR3: TGTGCCAGCAGTTTAGGGGGGACAGGGAAGGAGCAGTACTTC. The complete variable domain, with remaining parts taken from reference TRBV28 and TRBJ2-7, reads DVKVTQSSRYLVKRTGEKVFLECVQDMDHENMFWYRQDPGLGLRLIYFSYDVKMKEKGDIPEGYSVSREKKERFSLILESASTNQTSMYLCASSLGGTGKEQYFGPGTRLTVT.

The genes are TRBV5-1 and TRBJ2-1; 7 positions match TRBD1. The CDR3 loop spans 15 amino acids. Germline loops: CDR1 SGHRS, CDR2 YFSETQ. The J segment lost 0 bases and the V segment lost 5 bases, leaving 5 bases of the junction unmatched. The CDR3 spells CASSLRQGSYNEQFF. CDR3 coding DNA: TGCGCCAGCAGTCTTCGACAGGGCTCCTACAATGAGCAGTTCTTC.

This chain links TRBV2 with TRBJ2-1, with D unresolved. Germline V CDR1 and CDR2: SNHLY, FYNNEI. The CDR3 runs 13 residues. The V end was cut by 0 bases, the J end by 10 bases, with 10 bases between. The CDR3 DNA reads as TGTGCCAGCAGTGAAGCTGTTCTCATCGAGCAGTTCTTC. Protein sequence: CASSEAVLIEQFF.

V gene TRBV24-1 combines with J gene TRBJ1-5, with D unclear. CDR1 KGHDR and CDR2 SFDVKD come from the germline V gene. Trimming removed 7 bases at V and 3 bases at J, with 12 bases between. The CDR3 is made up of 14 amino acids. The CDR3 sequence is CATSPWGNNQPQHF. CDR3 DNA: TGTGCCACCAGCCCGTGGGGAAACAATCAGCCCCAGCATTTT.

This clone occurred a few times. This rearrangement joins TRBV5-1 to TRBJ2-2; 12 bases agree with TRBD2. CDR1 SGHRS and CDR2 YFSETQ come from the germline V gene. The CDR3 runs 16 residues. With 4 bases clipped from V and 1 base from J, the junction kept 2 bases outside the gene matches. CDR3 sequence (DNA): TGCGCCAGCAGCCTGGGACTAGCGGGGAACACCGGGGAGCTGTTTTTT. Translation gives CASSLGLAGNTGELFF.

This chain connects TRBV7-7 to TRBJ2-5; D unresolved. CDR1 and CDR2 from the germline V gene are SSHAT and FNYEAQ (reference sequence). V gave up 1 base and J gave up 5 bases, with 11 bases separating them. The CDR3 totals 14 residues. As DNA, the CDR3 is TGTGCCAGCAGCTTAGGTGGTGTCTTGGAGACCCAGTACTTC. This codes for CASSLGGVLETQYF.

V gene TRBV6-5 combines with J gene TRBJ1-5; D might be TRBD1 (6 bases). Trimming left V 5 bases short and J 5 bases short, with 10 bases between. In germline, CDR1 is MNHEY, CDR2 SVGAGI. The CDR3 has 13 residues. The CDR3 DNA reads TGTGCCAGCAGTCAGGGGTTCCATCAGCCCCAGCATTTT. Translating it yields CASSQGFHQPQHF.

The V gene is TRBV3-1 (or the pseudogene TRBV3-2), the J gene TRBJ2-2, with TRBD1 as a possible D gene (6 bases). The CDR3 consists of 15 residues. The germline V gene has CDR1 LGHDT and CDR2 YNNKEL (reference sequence). The V end lost 4 bases, the J end lost 6 bases, and 15 bases lay between the germline ends. CDR3 in amino acids: CASSLTSQGAGELFF. The CDR3, as DNA: TGTGCCAGCAGCCTGACTTCACAGGGAGCCGGGGAGCTGTTTTTT.

This chain connects TRBV5-1 to TRBJ2-5, with 8 bases aligning to TRBD2. Germline CDR1 reads SGHRS; CDR2 reads YFSETQ. Trimming took 1 base from V and 2 from J; bases not matched to a gene: 7. The length of the CDR3 is 16 residues. CDR3 in DNA: TGCGCCAGCAGCTTGCGAGCGGGAGTTCGTCAAGAGACCCAGTACTTC. It specifies CASSLRAGVRQETQYF.